The rows below give T cell receptor beta chains drawn from one sample of a study of identical twins' blood T cells. TCRdb reprocessed the 5' RACE reads with MiXCR, giving one entry per CDR3 protein. Counted here are roughly 340,000 distinct CDR3 sequences, over 25% occurring once; the ten biggest clones make up roughly 5.5%. Specimen: PBMCs. The source is a woman aged 18 to 55 in good health. CDR3s include the opening cysteine and the closing phenylalanine or tryptophan. The D gene is left open where the match is weak. The size of a clone is reported for some rows only, either as once, few or many, or as a class for expanded clones.

D gene: -; V gene: TRBV5-1; J gene: TRBJ1-2; clone size: -; CDR3 DNA: TGCGCCAGCAGCCCCGACAGGCTCTATGGCTACACCTTC; CDR3 protein: CASSPDRLYGYTF
D gene: -; V gene: TRBV9; J gene: TRBJ1-1; clone size: -; CDR3 DNA: TGTGCCAGCAGCGTAGGGGCAGTTCGGAGTAAGATGAACACTGAAGCTTTCTTT; CDR3 protein: CASSVGAVRSKMNTEAFF
D gene: TRBD1; V gene: TRBV10-3; J gene: TRBJ2-2; clone size: few; CDR3 DNA: TGTGCCATCAGTTATAGACAGGGAGAAGTTTCCGGGGAGCTGTTTTTT; CDR3 protein: CAISYRQGEVSGELFF
D gene: -; V gene: TRBV10-3; J gene: TRBJ2-1; clone size: few; CDR3 DNA: TGTGCCATCAGTGAGTCGTCGGCGGAAGGGCATGAGCAGTTCTTC; CDR3 protein: CAISESSAEGHEQFF
D gene: -; V gene: TRBV20-1; J gene: TRBJ2-1; clone size: -; CDR3 DNA: TGCAGTGCAACTTTGAGGTCGAGTGAGCAGTTCTTC; CDR3 protein: CSATLRSSEQFF
D gene: -; V gene: TRBV5-1; J gene: TRBJ1-2; clone size: -; CDR3 DNA: TGCGCCAGCAGCTTGGGTGGCGGGGTAGAGTATGGCTACACCTTC; CDR3 protein: CASSLGGGVEYGYTF
D gene: TRBD1; V gene: TRBV10-3; J gene: TRBJ1-6; clone size: many; CDR3 DNA: TGTGCCATCACCCAAGGACAGGGCCCTAATTCACCCCTCCACTTT; CDR3 protein: CAITQGQGPNSPLHF
D gene: -; V gene: TRBV6-6; J gene: TRBJ1-1; clone size: -; CDR3 DNA: TGTGCCAGCAGTTACTCGCGGCCAGGGGTGAACACTGAAGCTTTCTTT; CDR3 protein: CASSYSRPGVNTEAFF
D gene: -; V gene: TRBV5-1; J gene: TRBJ1-1; clone size: -; CDR3 DNA: TGCGCGAGCAGCTTGGTGGCAAGCCCTGAAGCTTTCTTT; CDR3 protein: CASSLVASPEAFF
D gene: -; V gene: TRBV15; J gene: TRBJ1-6; clone size: -; CDR3 DNA: TGTGCCACCAGCAACAGACAGTCACCCCTCCACTTT; CDR3 protein: CATSNRQSPLHF
D gene: -; V gene: TRBV24-1; J gene: TRBJ2-3; clone size: -; CDR3 DNA: TGTGCCACCATTGACACGGACACCTCCACAGATACGCAGTATTTT; CDR3 protein: CATIDTDTSTDTQYF
D gene: -; V gene: TRBV29-1; J gene: TRBJ1-2; clone size: -; CDR3 DNA: TGCAGCGTTGAAGCGTCGGGGTGGGGGCACTATGACTACACCTTC; CDR3 protein: CSVEASGWGHYDYTF
D gene: -; V gene: TRBV29-1; J gene: TRBJ2-1; clone size: -; CDR3 DNA: TGCAGCATTGGACGTCCCAACAATGAGCAGTTCTTC; CDR3 protein: CSIGRPNNEQFF
D gene: -; V gene: TRBV18; J gene: TRBJ1-6; clone size: -; CDR3 DNA: TGTGCCAGCTCACCTGACAGGTCTAATTCACCCCTCCACTTT; CDR3 protein: CASSPDRSNSPLHF
D gene: -; V gene: TRBV7-2; J gene: TRBJ1-1; clone size: -; CDR3 DNA: TGTGCCAGCAGCTTAGTCAGCAGGGGGAACACTGAAGCTTTCTTT; CDR3 protein: CASSLVSRGNTEAFF
D gene: -; V gene: TRBV20-1; J gene: TRBJ1-1; clone size: -; CDR3 DNA: TGCAGTGCTCTGGATAGGGAAGCTTTCTTT; CDR3 protein: CSALDREAFF
D gene: -; V gene: TRBV7-2; J gene: TRBJ2-7; clone size: -; CDR3 DNA: TGTGCCAGCAGCTTAGTTGGGGACGAGCAGTACTTC; CDR3 protein: CASSLVGDEQYF
D gene: -; V gene: TRBV12-3/TRBV12-4; J gene: TRBJ1-1; clone size: few; CDR3 DNA: TGTGCCAGCAGTCCTCGGGGGGGCCCTGAAGCTTTCTTT; CDR3 protein: CASSPRGGPEAFF
D gene: -; V gene: TRBV5-1; J gene: TRBJ2-5; clone size: few; CDR3 DNA: TGCGCCAGCAGCCTACTAAGCGGTCAAGAGACCCAGTACTTC; CDR3 protein: CASSLLSGQETQYF
D gene: -; V gene: TRBV20-1; J gene: TRBJ1-2; clone size: -; CDR3 DNA: TGCAGTGCTAGATCAGGGGCGGATGGCTACACCTTC; CDR3 protein: CSARSGADGYTF
D gene: -; V gene: TRBV2; J gene: TRBJ1-5; clone size: -; CDR3 DNA: TGTGCCAGCAGTGGGTTGCTTAGGCCCCAGCATTTT; CDR3 protein: CASSGLLRPQHF
D gene: -; V gene: TRBV20-1; J gene: TRBJ1-4; clone size: -; CDR3 DNA: TGCAGTGCTAGTACACAGAATGAAAAACTGTTTTTT; CDR3 protein: CSASTQNEKLFF
D gene: -; V gene: TRBV19; J gene: TRBJ2-3; clone size: -; CDR3 DNA: TGTGCCAGTAGTACGGGAGCTCTGCTGACAGATACGCAGTATTTT; CDR3 protein: CASSTGALLTDTQYF
D gene: -; V gene: TRBV29-1; J gene: TRBJ2-7; clone size: many; CDR3 DNA: TGCAGCGTTGATGACGGACCCTACGAGCAGTACTTC; CDR3 protein: CSVDDGPYEQYF
D gene: -; V gene: TRBV5-8; J gene: TRBJ1-1; clone size: few; CDR3 DNA: TGTGCCAGCAGCTTGTCCCTCACTGAAGCTTTCTTT; CDR3 protein: CASSLSLTEAFF
D gene: TRBD1; V gene: TRBV20-1; J gene: TRBJ2-1; clone size: -; CDR3 DNA: TGCAGTGCTAGAGAGGGGACAGGCCGCTCCTACAATGAGCAGTTCTTC; CDR3 protein: CSAREGTGRSYNEQFF
D gene: -; V gene: TRBV6-5; J gene: TRBJ1-1; clone size: few; CDR3 DNA: TGTGCCAGCAGCTTTAAGGAGGCCGGCGACACTGAAGCTTTCTTT; CDR3 protein: CASSFKEAGDTEAFF
D gene: -; V gene: TRBV3-1; J gene: TRBJ1-4; clone size: -; CDR3 DNA: TGTGCCAGCCAAGGACAGTACCTCGAAAAACTGTTTTTT; CDR3 protein: CASQGQYLEKLFF
D gene: TRBD1; V gene: TRBV4-3; J gene: TRBJ1-4; clone size: many; CDR3 DNA: TGCGCCAGCAACAGGGGTAATGAAAAACTGTTTTTT; CDR3 protein: CASNRGNEKLFF
D gene: -; V gene: TRBV28; J gene: TRBJ1-3; clone size: few; CDR3 DNA: TGTGCCAGCAGTTTCCTCCGACATCTCTCTGGAAACACCATATATTTT; CDR3 protein: CASSFLRHLSGNTIYF
D gene: -; V gene: TRBV7-9; J gene: TRBJ2-3; clone size: -; CDR3 DNA: TGTGCCAGCAGCACCTTAGATACGCAGTATTTT; CDR3 protein: CASSTLDTQYF
D gene: TRBD1; V gene: TRBV6-6; J gene: TRBJ1-2; clone size: -; CDR3 DNA: TGTGCCGTCCACCGGGACAGCTTCTTGTCTGGGGGGGGCTACACCTTC; CDR3 protein: CAVHRDSFLSGGGYTF
D gene: -; V gene: TRBV3-1; J gene: TRBJ1-1; clone size: many; CDR3 DNA: TGTGCCAGCAGCCAGATGACGAAGAGGAACACTGAAGCTTTCTTT; CDR3 protein: CASSQMTKRNTEAFF
D gene: -; V gene: TRBV18; J gene: TRBJ1-2; clone size: -; CDR3 DNA: TGTGCCAGCTCACCACCCCGGCAGGGAGGAGGTGGCTACACCTTC; CDR3 protein: CASSPPRQGGGGYTF
D gene: -; V gene: TRBV5-1; J gene: TRBJ2-7; clone size: -; CDR3 DNA: TGCGCCAGCAGCTTTCTTAGGGGGGAACTGTACTTC; CDR3 protein: CASSFLRGELYF
D gene: -; V gene: TRBV11-2; J gene: TRBJ2-2; clone size: -; CDR3 DNA: TGTGCCAGCACCTTAACCCGGGCCGGGGAGCTGTTTTTT; CDR3 protein: CASTLTRAGELFF
D gene: TRBD1; V gene: TRBV19; J gene: TRBJ1-4; clone size: -; CDR3 DNA: TGTGCCACCTCGACAGGGAGATCGGAAAAACTGTTTTTT; CDR3 protein: CATSTGRSEKLFF
D gene: TRBD1; V gene: TRBV19; J gene: TRBJ1-3; clone size: -; CDR3 DNA: TGTGCCAGTAGCCCGGGACAGCCAAACACCATATATTTT; CDR3 protein: CASSPGQPNTIYF
D gene: -; V gene: TRBV9; J gene: TRBJ2-1; clone size: -; CDR3 DNA: TGTGCCAGCAGCGGAAGGGGAACCTACAATGAGCAGTTCTTC; CDR3 protein: CASSGRGTYNEQFF
D gene: -; V gene: TRBV24-1; J gene: TRBJ2-2; clone size: -; CDR3 DNA: TGTGCCACCAGTGACGGGGGGCATCCGAACACCGGGGAGCTGTTTTTT; CDR3 protein: CATSDGGHPNTGELFF
D gene: -; V gene: TRBV28; J gene: TRBJ2-7; clone size: -; CDR3 DNA: TGTTCGGGGCAGCTCTCCTACGAGCAGTACTTC; CDR3 protein: CSGQLSYEQYF
D gene: -; V gene: TRBV5-1; J gene: TRBJ1-1; clone size: few; CDR3 DNA: TGCGCCAGCCAGCTTGGGGGGGGATCGAACACTGAAGCTTTCTTT; CDR3 protein: CASQLGGGSNTEAFF
D gene: -; V gene: TRBV20-1; J gene: TRBJ2-1; clone size: few; CDR3 DNA: TGCAGTGCTAGGAGGGGCATAGATGAGCAGTTCTTC; CDR3 protein: CSARRGIDEQFF
D gene: -; V gene: TRBV10-3; J gene: TRBJ1-1; clone size: many; CDR3 DNA: TGTGCCATCAGTGAGTCACAGCAAGAAGCTTTCTTT; CDR3 protein: CAISESQQEAFF
D gene: -; V gene: TRBV20-1; J gene: TRBJ1-1; clone size: many; CDR3 DNA: TGCAGTGCTAGAGATTCCGGGCTAAACACTGAAGCTTTCTTT; CDR3 protein: CSARDSGLNTEAFF
D gene: -; V gene: TRBV4-2; J gene: TRBJ1-4; clone size: many; CDR3 DNA: TGTGCCAGCAGCCCCGAGGCGTTTGCAACTAATGAAAAACTGTTTTTT; CDR3 protein: CASSPEAFATNEKLFF
D gene: -; V gene: TRBV6-5; J gene: TRBJ2-3; clone size: few; CDR3 DNA: TGTGCCAGCAGTTACTCTGGCAGCCTAAGCACAGATACGCAGTATTTT; CDR3 protein: CASSYSGSLSTDTQYF
D gene: -; V gene: TRBV9; J gene: TRBJ2-2; clone size: -; CDR3 DNA: TGTGCCAATCGGCGGGACCAAGAAACCGGGGAGCTGTTTTTT; CDR3 protein: CANRRDQETGELFF
D gene: -; V gene: TRBV12-3/TRBV12-4; J gene: TRBJ2-7; clone size: -; CDR3 DNA: TGTGCCAGCAGTTTCCAGGGCTACGAGCAGTACTTC; CDR3 protein: CASSFQGYEQYF
D gene: TRBD1; V gene: TRBV29-1; J gene: TRBJ1-5; clone size: -; CDR3 DNA: TGCAGCGTGGGACAGGGGACAGGGTATCAGCCCCAGCATTTT; CDR3 protein: CSVGQGTGYQPQHF
D gene: -; V gene: TRBV7-8; J gene: TRBJ2-7; clone size: many; CDR3 DNA: TGTGCCAGCAGCTTAGATGGCAGGGTCCATGGTGAGCAGTACTTC; CDR3 protein: CASSLDGRVHGEQYF
D gene: -; V gene: TRBV4-3; J gene: TRBJ2-1; clone size: few; CDR3 DNA: TGCGCCAGCAGCCAAGATCTCACTTCCTACAATGAGCAGTTCTTC; CDR3 protein: CASSQDLTSYNEQFF
D gene: -; V gene: TRBV15; J gene: TRBJ2-1; clone size: -; CDR3 DNA: TGTGCCACCAGAGCCAGAAATATGGACAATGAGCAGTTCTTC; CDR3 protein: CATRARNMDNEQFF
D gene: -; V gene: TRBV18; J gene: TRBJ1-4; clone size: few; CDR3 DNA: TGTGCCAGCTCACCGCGGGAGGGTGTTGAAAAACTGTTTTTT; CDR3 protein: CASSPREGVEKLFF
D gene: TRBD1; V gene: TRBV27; J gene: TRBJ1-1; clone size: few; CDR3 DNA: TGTGCCAGCAGACAACGGGGACAGGGTTACACTGAAGCTTTCTTT; CDR3 protein: CASRQRGQGYTEAFF